These T cell receptor beta chains were read from a single sample in a study of graft-versus-host responses after intestinal transplantation. Profiled with immunoSEQ multiplex PCR; TCRdb holds only in-frame clones, not every one. The data contain tens of thousands of clones, over 35% of them seen just once; the ten biggest clones take up 1.3% to 1.5%. The sample in question was alloreactive CD8+ T cells from a mixed lymphocyte reaction culture, obtained before transplantation. The receptors were gathered from a human patient who was an organ donor for intestinal transplantation. Each CDR3 is given with its conserved first and last residue. D genes are given only for firm matches. Expanded clones are given a class, and other clones once, few, many or no size at all.

abundance	d_gene	v_gene	j_gene	CDR3aa	CDR3nt
NA	NA	TRBV19	TRBJ1-1	CASSIWIRTEAFF	TGTGCCAGTAGTATCTGGATCCGGACTGAAGCTTTCTTT
few	NA	TRBV4-1	TRBJ2-6	CASSQGLDSGANVLTF	TGCGCCAGCAGCCAAGGACTAGACTCTGGGGCCAACGTCCTGACTTTC
NA	NA	TRBV6-5	TRBJ2-1	CASSYSIPGASNEQFF	TGTGCCAGCAGTTACTCGATCCCGGGGGCGAGCAATGAGCAGTTCTTC
NA	TRBD1	TRBV7-7	TRBJ2-7	CASSLAGQSYEQYF	TGTGCCAGCAGCTTAGCGGGACAGTCCTACGAGCAGTACTTC
NA	NA	TRBV21-1	TRBJ2-7	CASSKPRRLAGVSYEQYF	TGTGCCAGCAGCAAACCGAGGAGGTTAGCGGGAGTTTCCTACGAGCAGTACTTC
NA	TRBD1	TRBV23-1	TRBJ1-1	CASSPRTGWDTEAFF	TGCGCCAGCAGTCCTCGGACAGGGTGGGATACTGAAGCTTTCTTT
few	NA	TRBV5-6	TRBJ1-2	CASSWGNYGYTF	TGTGCCAGCAGCTGGGGGAACTATGGCTACACCTTC
NA	NA	TRBV7-2	TRBJ2-5	CASSLARNQETQYF	TGTGCCAGCAGCTTAGCACGGAACCAAGAGACCCAGTACTTC
few	NA	TRBV10-1	TRBJ2-7	CAETDPTWRSVDEQYF	TGCGCCGAGACCGACCCGACTTGGAGGAGTGTGGACGAGCAGTACTTC
NA	NA	TRBV15	TRBJ2-5	CATSRDIGQGLETQYF	TGTGCCACCAGCAGAGATATTGGGCAGGGATTGGAGACCCAGTACTTC
few	TRBD2	TRBV7-9	TRBJ2-1	CASSLGHSREGPYNEQFF	TGTGCCAGCAGCTTAGGACATTCGCGGGAGGGGCCCTACAATGAGCAGTTCTTC
few	NA	TRBV7-2	TRBJ1-2	CASSPLGFDGYTF	TGTGCCAGCAGCCCGTTGGGTTTCGATGGCTACACCTTC
NA	NA	TRBV7-8	TRBJ2-1	CASSLRGGSREQFF	TGTGCCAGCAGCTTAAGAGGAGGGAGCCGGGAGCAGTTCTTC
NA	NA	TRBV25-1	TRBJ2-5	CASSATSSETQYF	TGTGCCAGCAGTGCGACTAGTTCCGAGACCCAGTACTTC
few	NA	TRBV19	TRBJ1-1	CASSVTDLNTEAFF	TGTGCCAGTAGCGTGACAGATTTGAACACTGAAGCTTTCTTT
NA	NA	TRBV28	TRBJ1-5	CASSQDTDVILNQPQHF	TGTGCCAGCAGTCAAGACACCGACGTGATATTAAATCAGCCCCAGCATTTT
NA	NA	TRBV6-5	TRBJ2-3	CAAWGASTDTQYF	TGTGCCGCCTGGGGAGCTAGCACAGATACGCAGTATTTT
NA	TRBD2	TRBV11-3	TRBJ2-3	CASSLGPTGTSGRDTDTQYF	TGTGCCAGCAGCTTAGGCCCGACCGGGACTAGCGGGAGGGACACAGATACGCAGTATTTT
NA	NA	TRBV6-8	TRBJ1-5	CASSYGGGGQPQHF	TGTGCCAGCAGTTACGGGGGGGGAGGGCAGCCCCAGCATTTT
NA	TRBD1	TRBV7-9	TRBJ2-4	CASSLEGQGRVAKNIQYF	TGTGCCAGCAGCTTAGAGGGACAGGGCCGAGTAGCCAAAAACATTCAGTACTTC
few	NA	TRBV5-5	TRBJ2-7	CASSTGPLGYEQYF	TGTGCCAGCAGCACCGGGCCCCTCGGATACGAGCAGTACTTC
few	TRBD2	TRBV7-8	TRBJ2-7	CASSWLAGGDEQYF	TGTGCCAGCAGCTGGCTAGCGGGAGGGGACGAGCAGTACTTC
few	NA	TRBV5-6	TRBJ1-5	CASSLQGGQPQHF	TGTGCCAGCAGCCTCCAGGGAGGCCAGCCCCAGCATTTT
NA	TRBD1	TRBV19	TRBJ1-3	CASSPRHTGAYGNTIYF	TGTGCCAGTAGTCCCCGCCATACAGGGGCTTATGGAAACACCATATATTTT
NA	NA	TRBV7-6	TRBJ2-7	CASSFLAFSYEQYF	TGTGCCAGCAGCTTCTTGGCGTTCTCCTACGAGCAGTACTTC
NA	NA	TRBV4-1	TRBJ1-5	CASSQVKTGTNSNQPQHF	TGCGCCAGCAGCCAGGTCAAAACTGGGACAAATAGCAATCAGCCCCAGCATTTT
NA	NA	TRBV6-9	TRBJ1-1	CASSYVTGTTEAFF	TGTGCCAGCAGTTACGTAACAGGGACCACTGAAGCTTTCTTT
few	NA	TRBV9	TRBJ2-3	CASSPSPPGSSKYTQYF	TGTGCCAGCAGCCCCTCACCCCCGGGTTCGTCCAAATATACGCAGTATTTT
few	NA	TRBV9	TRBJ1-2	CASSVDWGLEGYTF	TGTGCCAGCAGCGTAGATTGGGGGCTGGAGGGCTACACCTTC
NA	TRBD2	TRBV7-9	TRBJ2-7	CASRNPSGSRDEQYF	TGTGCCAGCAGGAACCCAAGCGGGAGCAGAGACGAGCAGTACTTC
NA	TRBD2	TRBV19	TRBJ2-1	CASTGTNYNEQFF	TGTGCCAGCACCGGGACTAACTACAATGAGCAGTTCTTC
NA	NA	TRBV13	TRBJ1-1	CASSWIGGNTEAFF	TGTGCCAGCAGCTGGATCGGGGGGAACACTGAAGCTTTCTTT
NA	NA	TRBV10-3	TRBJ2-7	CATLEGEGSYEQYF	TGTGCCACCTTGGAGGGGGAGGGATCGTACGAGCAGTACTTC
once	TRBD1	TRBV9	TRBJ1-3	CASSGGQGDGNTIYF	TGTGCCAGCAGCGGCGGACAGGGTGATGGAAACACCATATATTTT
NA	NA	TRBV13	TRBJ2-7	CASSLLEVHEQYF	TGTGCCAGCAGCCTGCTGGAGGTCCACGAGCAGTACTTC
NA	NA	TRBV2	TRBJ1-2	CASSEALPQGVRGYTF	TGTGCCAGCAGTGAAGCGCTTCCACAGGGAGTGCGTGGCTACACCTTC
NA	NA	TRBV4-1	TRBJ1-2	CASSQDNYGYTF	TGCGCCAGCAGCCAAGACAACTATGGCTACACCTTC
NA	NA	TRBV4-2	TRBJ2-1	CASSQDRYEVNEQFF	TGTGCCAGCAGCCAAGATAGGTATGAGGTCAATGAGCAGTTCTTC
few	TRBD2	TRBV7-2	TRBJ2-1	CASRRGLAGGRGWQFF	TGTGCCAGCAGACGGGGGCTAGCGGGAGGTCGGGGTTGGCAGTTCTTC
NA	TRBD2	TRBV4-3	TRBJ2-5	CASSQYQDLAGAQETQYF	TGCGCCAGCAGCCAATATCAGGACCTAGCGGGAGCGCAAGAGACCCAGTACTTC
NA	NA	TRBV27	TRBJ2-1	CASSLSPGSSYNEQFF	TGTGCCAGCAGTTTATCCCCTGGGAGCTCCTACAATGAGCAGTTCTTC
NA	TRBD1	TRBV9	TRBJ1-2	CASSETGGVYGYTF	TGTGCCAGCAGCGAAACAGGGGGCGTCTATGGCTACACCTTC
NA	NA	TRBV6-5	TRBJ2-2	CASSYLGGSGELFF	TGTGCCAGCAGCTACCTGGGCGGGTCCGGGGAGCTGTTTTTT
few	NA	TRBV7-2	TRBJ2-1	CASSPSGEQFF	TGTGCCAGCAGCCCCAGCGGTGAGCAGTTCTTC
NA	NA	TRBV27	TRBJ1-5	CASSLWPGQPQHF	TGTGCCAGCAGTTTATGGCCCGGGCAGCCCCAGCATTTT
NA	TRBD2	TRBV6-1	TRBJ2-1	CASSEALADSYNEQFF	TGTGCCAGCAGTGAAGCGCTAGCGGACTCCTACAATGAGCAGTTCTTC
NA	NA	TRBV28	TRBJ1-1	CASSLGYTEAFF	TGTGCCAGCAGTTTAGGTTACACTGAAGCTTTCTTT
NA	NA	TRBV6-5	TRBJ2-7	CASSEQGEQYF	TGTGCCAGCAGTGAACAGGGCGAGCAGTACTTC
once	NA	TRBV19	TRBJ1-1	CASSTDWNTEAFF	TGTGCCAGTAGTACGGACTGGAACACTGAAGCTTTCTTT
once	TRBD1	TRBV29-1	TRBJ2-7	CSVVYRGAYEQYF	TGCAGCGTTGTTTACAGGGGTGCCTACGAGCAGTACTTC
once	NA	TRBV7-2	TRBJ2-2	CASSLGTGELFF	TGTGCCAGCAGCTTAGGGACCGGGGAGCTGTTTTTT
few	TRBD2	TRBV6-1	TRBJ2-7	CASSVGLAEYYEGYF	TGTGCCAGCAGTGTTGGACTAGCGGAATACTACGAGGGATACTTC
NA	NA	TRBV6-6	TRBJ2-7	CASSYSPGSGYEQYF	TGTGCCAGCAGTTACTCCCCGGGGAGCGGGTACGAGCAGTACTTC
NA	TRBD1	TRBV29-1	TRBJ2-1	CSVSGTGGSYNEQFF	TGCAGCGTTTCAGGGACAGGGGGCTCCTACAATGAGCAGTTCTTC
NA	NA	TRBV4-1	TRBJ2-5	CASSQDPFQETQYF	TGCGCCAGCAGCCAAGATCCGTTTCAAGAGACCCAGTACTTC
few	NA	TRBV11-3	TRBJ2-5	CASRDTETQYF	TGTGCCAGCAGGGACACAGAGACCCAGTACTTC
NA	NA	TRBV4-1	TRBJ1-3	CASSPNYSNSGNTIYF	TGCGCCAGCAGCCCGAATTATAGTAACTCTGGAAACACCATATATTTT